This paragraph covers one T cell receptor (beta chain) sequence. It lacks a known antigen. No much larger clonotype is one base removed from it; base qualities were not supplied. The method behind the library was the immunoSEQ multiplex PCR assay. TCRdb mirrors the immuneACCESS table, restricted to in-frame sequences. Some clones are absent from its copies; in checked studies, under half trace to an unresolved V gene, and the reason for the others is unknown. The sample profile shows 60,000 to 100,000 clones; 75% to 90% of them were found once. The ten largest account for more than 5.5% of the sample. The source of the sample is a study of control samples from healthy donors and cancer patients (dated by TCRdb to between 2020 and 2021). V is cut by 3 bases and J by 0 bases, and the space between the germline ends is 4 bases. Taken from the germline V gene, the CDR1 and CDR2 loops are LGHNA and YNFKEQ. The CDR3 numbers 13 residues from cysteine through phenylalanine. CDR3 DNA only is kept here, 39 bases in frame from base 1.

The V gene is TRBV4-2 and the J gene is TRBJ2-3; no D gene is confidently identified. The origin of this receptor is a man aged 45-65 years in good health. Sequences were obtained from blood. The CDR3: CASSQGSTDTQYF. The sequenced DNA: TGTGCCAGCAGCCAGGGGAGCACAGATACGCAGTATTTT.